Listed below are T cell receptor beta chains from one sample, sequenced in a study of OX40 agonist ivuxolimab in advanced cancers. TCRdb's copy holds only in-frame clones and misses some; the assay was immunoSEQ multiplex PCR. The table shows approximately 130,000 clones, with about nine tenths occurring only once. The sequences come from CD4+ or CD8+ T cells sorted from blood, collected in a trial of the OX40 agonist ivuxolimab. These receptors originate from an adult with an advanced solid tumor such as melanoma, head and neck, liver or kidney cancer. CDR3s include the opening cysteine and the closing phenylalanine or tryptophan. A D gene is named only where the DNA matches it firmly. Some rows have no size entry. The others give once, few or many, or a class for an expanded clone.

d_gene,v_gene,j_gene,abundance,CDR3nt,CDR3aa
NA,TRBV7-7,TRBJ1-2,NA,TGTGCTAGCAGCCCACAGGAGGGGGGAGGCTACACCTTC,CASSPQEGGGYTF
TRBD1,TRBV19,TRBJ1-1,NA,TGTGCCAGTAGTAGGGGACAGGGATTGGACACTGAAGCTTTCTTT,CASSRGQGLDTEAFF
NA,TRBV19,TRBJ2-1,NA,TGTGCCAGTAGTAGGGAAAGGGGGAAATCCTACAATGAGCAGTTCTTC,CASSRERGKSYNEQFF
NA,TRBV30,TRBJ1-1,NA,TGTGCCTGGACCCCGGCCGTCACTGAAGCTTTCTTT,CAWTPAVTEAFF
TRBD1,TRBV7-9,TRBJ2-5,NA,TGTGCCAGCAGCTTAGGGGACAGAGACCAAGAGACCCAGTACTTC,CASSLGDRDQETQYF
TRBD2,TRBV29-1,TRBJ2-1,NA,TGCAGCGTTGAAGATCGGGGGGGTGAGCAGTTCTTC,CSVEDRGGEQFF
TRBD1,TRBV19,TRBJ1-5,NA,TGTGCCAGTAGTGTCACGGGACAGGGGGATCAGCCCCAGCATTTT,CASSVTGQGDQPQHF
TRBD2,TRBV9,TRBJ2-1,NA,TGTGCCAGCAGCGTCGGGACTAGCGGTGATGAGCAGTTCTTC,CASSVGTSGDEQFF
TRBD2,TRBV9,TRBJ2-1,NA,TGTGCCAGCAGTTCTACCCCATTCGGCGGGGGGCTGGTAGTTGAGCAGTTCTTC,CASSSTPFGGGLVVEQFF
NA,TRBV10-3,TRBJ2-7,once,TGTGCCATCAGGCGAGAAGGAGTTGTCCACGAGCAGTACTTC,CAIRREGVVHEQYF
TRBD1,TRBV7-2,TRBJ2-1,NA,TGTGCCAGCAGCCCGATAGGACAGGGAGGCGATGAGCAGTTCTTC,CASSPIGQGGDEQFF
TRBD1,TRBV19,TRBJ1-1,NA,TGTGCCAGTAGTATCGGGGCGGCAGGGGGGCTTAGGACTGAAGCTTTCTTT,CASSIGAAGGLRTEAFF
NA,TRBV7-2,TRBJ2-1,NA,TGTGCCAGCAGCTTAGACGGGGGAATGAATGAGCAGTTCTTC,CASSLDGGMNEQFF
TRBD2,TRBV28,TRBJ2-2,NA,TGTGCCAGCAGTTTCTCGCCGGGACTAATGGCTGTGGGGGAGCTGTTTTTT,CASSFSPGLMAVGELFF
TRBD1,TRBV2,TRBJ2-2,few,TGTGCCAGCAGACTCCCCCGGGACAGGGGGCGGAACACCGGGGAGCTGTTTTTT,CASRLPRDRGRNTGELFF
NA,TRBV19,TRBJ1-3,NA,TGTGCCAGTAAAGATGGACGTCTCTCTGGAAACACCATATATTTT,CASKDGRLSGNTIYF
NA,TRBV15,TRBJ1-5,NA,TGTGCCACCAGCAGAACTCGGGGCAGCAATCAGCCCCAGCATTTT,CATSRTRGSNQPQHF
NA,TRBV6-1,TRBJ2-7,NA,TGTGCCAGCAGAAAGCCGGACGAGATCCTCGAGCAGTACTTC,CASRKPDEILEQYF
NA,TRBV5-1,TRBJ1-5,NA,TGCGCCAGCAGCTTTGCAGGCGGTCAGCCCCAGCATTTT,CASSFAGGQPQHF
NA,TRBV6-1,TRBJ2-7,NA,TGTGCCAGCAGTGGAGGGACTTATACCTACGAGCAGTACTTC,CASSGGTYTYEQYF
TRBD2,TRBV7-3,TRBJ2-1,NA,TGTGCCAGCAGCTCCCGGACTAGGGATGAGCAGTTCTTC,CASSSRTRDEQFF
NA,TRBV7-8,TRBJ1-5,NA,TGTGCCAGCAGCTTTTCTGGGGGTCCGGGTCAGCCCCAGCATTTT,CASSFSGGPGQPQHF
NA,TRBV27,TRBJ2-6,once,TGTGCCAGCAGATCCTTCACTGGGGCCAACGTCCTGACTTTC,CASRSFTGANVLTF
NA,TRBV30,TRBJ2-5,NA,TGTGCCTGTAGCGAAGAGACCCAGTACTTC,CACSEETQYF
NA,TRBV5-5,TRBJ2-2,few,TGTGCCAGCAGCCGCGGGACCGGGGAGCTGTTTTTT,CASSRGTGELFF
NA,TRBV7-9,TRBJ1-5,NA,TGTGCCAGCAGCTTAGGATTTCAGCCCCAGCATTTT,CASSLGFQPQHF
TRBD2,TRBV10-1,TRBJ2-1,NA,TGCGCCAGCAGTGATGGGGGAGGGCCCCCTGGCAATGAGCAGTTCTTC,CASSDGGGPPGNEQFF
TRBD1,TRBV6-5,TRBJ1-2,NA,TGTGCCAGCAGCCTTAACAGGGGGGGCAACTATGGCTACACCTTC,CASSLNRGGNYGYTF